This entry is about one TCR beta chain. Its cognate antigen is unknown. This sample was included in a study of cytomegalovirus exposure and HLA in healthy donors. Looking at the study overall: From donors who were HLA-typed, an early data release held 70 million to 90 million unique TCRs.

The PCR used 60 Vbeta and 13 Jbeta primers. Sequencing was performed with immunoSEQ multiplex PCR; in TCRdb, only in-frame clones are kept and a portion is missing. The profile shows tens of thousands of clones, less than 80% of them singletons. Whole-study findings and limits: Prediction of most subjects' HLA-A and HLA-B alleles by TCR beta sequences was reportedly accurate. In an earlier analysis, productive rearrangement rates for most beta V segments clustered near 87% or 30%. Later analysis demonstrated an association between a missense DCLRE1C variant and TCR beta V- and J-gene trimming.

The CDR3 runs 15 residues. What was sequenced was PBMCs. The receptor comes from a man aged 30 to 39 in good health and CMV-seronegative. The rearrangement links TRBV21-1 to TRBJ1-5; the listed D gene, TRBD1, was not tested against the DNA. TRBV21-1 is an annotated pseudogene. In DNA, the CDR3 is TGTGCCAGCACCCGAAGGCAGGGGAGCAATCAGCCCCAGCATTTT. Amino acid sequence: CASTRRQGSNQPQHF.